The entry that follows covers one T cell receptor beta chain sequence. The treatment denotes: 19 received Ad26.COV2.S at low or high dose, single or two shots; 5 received placebo; per-sample allocation not given. Sample collection was performed on day 63 after the first vaccine or placebo injection. In the vaccine, an Ad26 vector expressed the SARS-CoV-2 spike of the Wuhan strain. Measured with immunoSEQ multiplex PCR; TCRdb has only the in-frame clones, and not every one. The data hold more than 400,000 clones, with roughly 90% observed a single time. The entry originates in a study of Ad26.COV2.S vaccination and SARS-CoV-2 variants. Trimming removed 4 bases from V and 2 bases from J, with 12 bases in between. The CDR3 is 14 amino acids. Germline V lookup: CDR1 SGHTS, CDR2 YDEGEE.

Sequenced here: peripheral blood, sampled in a trial of Ad26.COV2.S vaccine versus placebo. The chain uses TRBV5-8 and TRBJ1-2; possibly TRBD1 for D (5 bases). The receptor was isolated from a person aged 18-60 years who received the Ad26.COV2.S COVID-19 vaccine or a placebo. For the CDR3, the DNA is TGTGCCAGCAGCCTGCCGGGGGGGAACTATGGCTACACCTTC. Its protein product is CASSLPGGNYGYTF.